These 32 T cell receptor beta chains were sequenced from one sample in a study of cytomegalovirus exposure and HLA in healthy donors. The PCR made use of 60 Vbeta and 13 Jbeta primers. The assay was immunoSEQ multiplex PCR, and TCRdb's table has in-frame clones only and misses some. Of roughly 140,000 clones detected, approximately 70% appear once; the ten largest clones hold over 13%. The sample consisted of PBMCs. These receptors were collected from a human donor in good health.

This rearrangement joins TRBV19 to TRBJ2-3; D unclear. CDR1 is LNHDA, CDR2 SQIVND, per germline (reference sequence). The V and J ends lost 4 bases and 0 bases respectively, with 11 bases between them. CDR3 size: 15 residues. CDR3 sequence: CASSRLQSSTDTQYF. The DNA for the CDR3 is TGTGCCAGTAGTAGGCTCCAGTCTAGCACAGATACGCAGTATTTT.

The sample holds one count of this clone. This chain's CDR3 is CASSHSNARKQADTQYF. The CDR3 DNA reads as TGCGCCAGCAGCCATAGTAACGCCCGCAAGCAGGCAGATACGCAGTATTTT. This sequence joins TRBV4-1 and TRBJ2-3; D unresolved. Germline CDR1 and CDR2: MGHRA and YSYEKL. The length of the CDR3 is 17 residues. Deletions cut 3 bases from V and 4 bases from J, with 20 bases between.

The rearrangement uses TRBV6-4 and TRBJ2-7; TRBD2 matches 7 bases. Trimming at V came to 9 bases and at J to 2 bases, leaving 4 bases not matched to a gene. Germline CDR1 is MRHNA and CDR2 is SNTAGT. The CDR3 spans 12 residues. CDR3 amino acids: CARNGRTYEQYF. CDR3 DNA: TGTGCCAGAAACGGGAGGACCTACGAGCAGTACTTC.

This clone was seen a handful of times. The chain combines TRBV2 with TRBJ1-1, with 8 bases that match TRBD1. Germline V CDR1 and CDR2: SNHLY, FYNNEI. The CDR3 covers 14 residues. With V trimmed by 5 bases and J by 4 bases, 6 bases remained unmatched. CDR3 in amino acids: CASSPRTGRTEAFF. CDR3 DNA sequence: TGTGCCAGCAGTCCTAGGACAGGGCGCACTGAAGCTTTCTTT.

The chain recombines TRBV6-5 with TRBJ2-1; 14 positions match TRBD2. CDR3 size: 15 residues. Germline V gene data show CDR1 as MNHEY and CDR2 as SVGAGI. J was trimmed by 8 bases and V by 5 bases; bases with no gene match: 5. The CDR3 spells CASSPGTSGSYEQFF. The CDR3 nucleotides read TGTGCCAGCAGTCCGGGGACTAGCGGGAGTTATGAGCAGTTCTTC.

The J gene is TRBJ2-3, the V gene TRBV30; D not certain. The CDR3 runs to 16 residues. Germline loops: CDR1 GTSNPN, CDR2 SVGIG (reference sequence). The germline V and J ends were trimmed by 5 bases and 4 bases, with 22 bases remaining between them. Here the CDR3 reads CAWSAAAPSLPDTQYF. For the CDR3, the DNA is TGTGCCTGGTCCGCCGCGGCACCATCACTTCCAGATACGCAGTATTTT.

The chain is built from TRBV7-8 and TRBJ2-7, with a possible D match to TRBD1 (6 bases). V dropped 1 base and J dropped 0 bases, with 10 bases sitting between them. Germline CDR1 SGHVS, CDR2 FQNEAQ. The length of the CDR3 is 15 residues. The CDR3: CASSLGRTVSYEQYF. CDR3 in DNA: TGTGCCAGCAGCTTAGGGAGGACAGTCTCCTACGAGCAGTACTTC.

The chain is built from TRBV11-3 and TRBJ2-7, with TRBD1 identical over 9 bases. The germline gives CDR1 SGHNT, CDR2 YENEEA. V trimming: 5 bases; J trimming: 5 bases; junction bases outside the gene matches: 4. This CDR3 is 13 amino acids long. The CDR3 is CASSRDRVHEQYF. The CDR3 coding sequence is TGTGCCAGCAGCCGGGACAGGGTCCACGAGCAGTACTTC.

The chain couples TRBV10-1 to TRBJ2-7; D might be TRBD1 (5 bases). Germline-derived CDR1 and CDR2 are WNHNN and SYGVQD (reference sequence). V shed 2 bases and J shed 6 bases, with 11 bases lying between them. There are 13 residues in the CDR3. In DNA form, the CDR3 reads TGCGCCAGCAGTGAGAGAACAAGGGGCGAGCAGTACTTC. Its protein is CASSERTRGEQYF.

This sequence joins TRBV18 and TRBJ2-1; D is undetermined. Germline V gene sequence: CDR1 KGHSH, CDR2 LQKENI. V lost 0 bases and J 12 bases, leaving 12 bases between the germline ends. The CDR3 is made up of 13 amino acids. The chain's CDR3 is CASSPPETHGQFF. Written as DNA, the CDR3 is TGTGCCAGCTCACCACCGGAGACTCATGGGCAGTTCTTC.

The CDR3 here is CASSLARSSTDTQYF. CDR3 sequence (DNA): TGTGCCAGCAGCTTGGCCAGGTCGAGCACAGATACGCAGTATTTT. The chain links TRBV7-9 to TRBJ2-3; no clear D. The germline V gene has CDR1 SEHNR and CDR2 FQNEAQ (reference sequence). V lost 3 bases and J lost 0, with 10 bases in between. This CDR3 contains 15 residues.

This clone was counted between two and nine times. V and J are TRBV11-2 and TRBJ2-3, with a tentative D call TRBD2 (6 bases). The CDR3 spans 15 residues. The germline CDR1 and CDR2 sequences are SGHAT and FQNNGV. V lost 1 base and J 7 bases, leaving 15 bases between the germline ends. The CDR3, as DNA: TGTGCCAGCAGCTTAGTCGGGGCAGGGAGGAATACGCAGTATTTT. Translation: CASSLVGAGRNTQYF.

This clone was counted only a few times. The genes are TRBV5-1 and TRBJ1-4, with 9 bases lining up with TRBD1. This CDR3 has 15 amino acids. The germline CDR1 and CDR2 sequences are SGHRS and YFSETQ. V lost 2 bases and J lost 8; bases outside the gene matches: 7. CDR3: CASSFRQGEGEKLFF. DNA of the CDR3: TGCGCCAGCAGCTTCCGACAGGGGGAAGGGGAAAAACTGTTTTTT.

This clone was observed once. The chain uses TRBV7-9 and TRBJ2-5, with TRBD2 matching 9 bases. The V gene's germline CDR1 is SEHNR and CDR2 FQNEAQ (reference sequence). Trimming took 1 base from V and 5 from J; bases not matched to a gene: 5. The CDR3 covers 15 residues. The CDR3 bases are TGTGCCAGCAGCTTAGGGCTAGCGGGAAAGGAGACCCAGTACTTC. It encodes CASSLGLAGKETQYF.

The chain couples TRBV7-9 to TRBJ2-5; a possible D gene is TRBD2 (7 bases). Germline V gene data show CDR1 as SEHNR and CDR2 as FQNEAQ (reference sequence). This CDR3 comprises 16 residues. Trimming removed 6 bases from V and 1 base from J, with 18 bases in between. This CDR3 reads CASSRGANSLQETQYF. The CDR3 bases are TGTGCCAGCAGTCGGGGGGCCAACTCCCTCCAAGAGACCCAGTACTTC.

V usage is TRBV28 and J usage is TRBJ1-6; 10 nucleotides agree with TRBD1. The J segment lost 10 bases and the V segment lost 6 bases, leaving 9 bases of the junction unmatched. In germline, CDR1 is MDHEN, CDR2 SYDVKM. This CDR3 spans 15 amino acids. The CDR3 region has the DNA TGTGCCAGCAGGCTCCCGACAGGGGGCGGATCACCCCTCCACTTT. Residues: CASRLPTGGGSPLHF.

This chain links TRBV5-1 with TRBJ2-2, with 13 bases aligning to TRBD2. Germline trimming cut 0 bases from V and 2 bases from J; bases unmatched to any gene: 4. Germline assignment: CDR1 SGHRS and CDR2 YFSETQ. The CDR3 spans 18 residues. The DNA of the CDR3 is TGCGCCAGCAGCTTGGTGACTAGCGGGAGGATTAACACCGGGGAGCTGTTTTTT. As protein: CASSLVTSGRINTGELFF. Variable domain in full (rest from reference TRBV5-1 and TRBJ2-2): KAGVTQTPRYLIKTRGQQVTLSCSPISGHRSVSWYQQTPGQGLQFLFEYFSETQRNKGNFPGRFSGRQFSNSRSEMNVSTLELGDSALYLCASSLVTSGRINTGELFFGEGSRLTVL.

The chain couples TRBV30 to TRBJ2-5, with TRBD2 matching 8 bases. The DNA end favors TRBJ2-7, so the J call may be wrong. Germline V CDR1 and CDR2: GTSNPN, SVGIG (reference sequence). This CDR3 region has 14 residues. CDR3 nucleotide sequence: TGTGCCTGGAGCGGGGGGGGGCGGGGCAACGAGCAGTACTTC. Protein: CAWSGGGRGNEQYF.

The V and J genes are TRBV7-6 and TRBJ2-5, with 11 bases identical to TRBD1. The CDR3 runs to 15 residues. J gave up 4 bases and V 5 bases, and 6 bases lay outside the gene matches. Germline V CDR1 and CDR2: SGHVS, FNYEAQ. Here the CDR3 DNA reads TGTGCCAGCAGCATTCCCGGGACAGGGGGAGAGACCCAGTACTTC. It is translated as CASSIPGTGGETQYF.

The rearrangement joins TRBV29-1 to TRBJ2-1; D ambiguous. The germline CDR1 and CDR2 sequences are SQVTM and ANQGSEA. The CDR3 runs 12 residues. Trimming removed 7 bases at V and 7 bases at J, with 14 bases between. CDR3 in amino acids: CSGEVAPNEQFF. CDR3 nucleotide sequence: TGCAGCGGAGAAGTAGCCCCGAATGAGCAGTTCTTC.

The rearrangement joins TRBV10-2 to TRBJ2-3, with TRBD2 identical over 9 bases. After removal of 7 bases from V and 3 bases from J, the junction contained 11 bases not matched to a gene. Germline-derived CDR1 and CDR2 are WSHSY and SAAADI. This CDR3 contains 16 residues. Written as DNA, the CDR3 is TGCGCCAGCACCCAGTTCCGGAGCGGGGGGACAGATACGCAGTATTTT. It encodes CASTQFRSGGTDTQYF.

The chain combines TRBV6-1 with TRBJ1-2; tentatively, D is TRBD1 (5 bases). This CDR3 has 14 residues. Germline V lookup: CDR1 MNHNS, CDR2 SASEGT. V lost 3 bases, J lost 7 bases, and 15 bases lay in between. The CDR3 bases are TGTGCCAGCAGTGACCGACGGGACTCTCCTGGCTACACCTTC. Its translation is CASSDRRDSPGYTF.

The chain links TRBV11-3 to TRBJ2-3, with D uncertain. Germline CDR1 reads SGHNT; CDR2 reads YENEEA. The CDR3 length is 12 residues. V was trimmed by 2 bases and J by 3 bases, leaving 3 bases between them. The CDR3, as DNA: TGTGCCAGCAGCTTACCAACAGATACGCAGTATTTT. Encoded protein: CASSLPTDTQYF.

A note on this clone: This sample includes further DNA sequences coding for the same CDR3. V and J are TRBV11-2 and TRBJ1-5; D unresolved. V shed 1 base and J shed 7 bases, with 8 bases lying between them. Germline CDR1 and CDR2: SGHAT and FQNNGV. The CDR3 extends over 13 amino acids. The CDR3 loop is CASSLGGGQPQHF. CDR3 DNA sequence: TGTGCCAGCAGCTTAGGGGGAGGGCAGCCCCAGCATTTT.

This clone came up once. The gene calls are TRBV5-4 and TRBJ1-1; 11 bases are a match to TRBD1. The J segment lost 4 bases and the V segment lost 4 bases, leaving 9 bases of the junction unmatched. Germline CDR1 is SGHNT and CDR2 is YYREEE (reference sequence). The CDR3 contains 16 residues. The CDR3 reads CASSQGQGAGGTEAFF. The CDR3 DNA sequence: TGTGCCAGCAGCCAAGGACAGGGGGCGGGAGGCACTGAAGCTTTCTTT.

V is TRBV10-2 and J is TRBJ2-7, with a tentative D call TRBD2 (7 bases). V was pared by 7 bases and J by 6 bases, with 19 bases between. The CDR3 is made up of 14 amino acids. The germline gives CDR1 WSHSY, CDR2 SAAADI. In DNA form, the CDR3 reads TGCGCCAGCATGGATTGGGGCGGGGGCAGCGAGCAGTACTTC. Amino acids: CASMDWGGGSEQYF.

This clone turned up a few times. The chain has TRBV23-1 and TRBJ2-1; 12 bases match TRBD2. TRBV23-1 falls under the ORF class, with uncertain function. The junction had 6 bases not matched to a gene; V was cut back by 2 bases and J by 4 bases. This CDR3 spans 17 amino acids. The CDR3 coding sequence is TGCGCCAGCAGTCAAAATCGGACTAGCGGGGAATACAATGAGCAGTTCTTC. Translation gives CASSQNRTSGEYNEQFF.

This clone turned up a few times. The gene calls are TRBV5-1 and TRBJ2-6, with TRBD2 identical over 11 bases. Per germline, CDR1 SGHRS and CDR2 YFSETQ. V lost 4 bases to trimming and J lost 0 bases; unmatched junction nucleotides: 12. CDR3 length: 20 residues. The CDR3 coding sequence is TGCGCCAGCAGCCCCCAAGCGGGACTAGCGGTATCCTCTGGGGCCAACGTCCTGACTTTC. Translated, it gives CASSPQAGLAVSSGANVLTF.

Here the CDR3 reads CSVASGTKNIQYF. The CDR3 bases are TGCAGCGTTGCTAGCGGGACCAAAAACATTCAGTACTTC. This chain connects TRBV29-1 to TRBJ2-4; 9 bases match TRBD2. The germline V gene has CDR1 SQVTM and CDR2 ANQGSEA. Unmatched junction bases numbered 0, after V lost 4 bases and J lost 2 bases. The CDR3 covers 13 residues.

The rearrangement joins TRBV6-1 to TRBJ2-7, with D possibly TRBD1 on 6 matching bases. CDR1 MNHNS and CDR2 SASEGT come from the germline V gene. The CDR3 contains 12 residues. V was cut by 5 bases and J by 3 bases, with 8 bases left in between. The CDR3 sequence: CASSRTDYEQYF. The CDR3 DNA reads as TGTGCCAGCAGTCGGACAGACTACGAGCAGTACTTC.

The V gene is TRBV7-2, the J gene TRBJ2-1; 7 nucleotides agree with TRBD2. From germline, CDR1 is SGHTA and CDR2 FQGNSA. After removal of 3 bases from V and 3 bases from J, the junction contained 8 bases not matched to a gene. This CDR3 contains 16 residues. CDR3 in amino acids: CASSFFSASGYNEQFF. Written as DNA, the CDR3 is TGTGCCAGCAGCTTTTTTTCGGCTAGCGGCTACAATGAGCAGTTCTTC.

V and J are TRBV4-1 and TRBJ2-3; perhaps TRBD2 as D (5 bases). Per germline, CDR1 MGHRA and CDR2 YSYEKL. CDR3 size: 17 residues. Trimming left V 1 base short and J 2 bases short, with 16 bases between. The CDR3 DNA follows: TGCGCCAGCAGCCAAGCTTTTGCTGGCGGGCCCACAGATACGCAGTATTTT. Protein: CASSQAFAGGPTDTQYF.